This T cell receptor (beta chain) originates from a study of early T cells in non-severe SARS-CoV-2 infection. Turning to the study itself: Alpha and beta chains were unpaired, from unsorted whole-blood bulk RNA.

This clonotype showed up just a few times. Attachment of unique molecular identifiers was made to individual cDNA molecules. TCRdb re-called the 5' RACE reads through MiXCR, storing one row per CDR3 protein. This table holds 63,000 or so distinct CDR3 sequences, over 9.5% found once. After removal of 2 bases from V and 6 bases from J, the junction contained 4 bases not matched to a gene. This CDR3 contains 14 residues. The germline gives CDR1 PRHDT, CDR2 FYEKMQ (reference sequence). V and J are TRBV13 and TRBJ1-5; 7 nucleotides agree with TRBD1. The TCR comes from an adult who was a healthcare worker with PCR-confirmed SARS-CoV-2 infection or an uninfected control (not recorded which). The sample consisted of whole blood. The CDR3 coding sequence is TGTGCCAGCAGCTTAACAGGGGCGGGTCAGCCCCAGCATTTT. It encodes CASSLTGAGQPQHF.